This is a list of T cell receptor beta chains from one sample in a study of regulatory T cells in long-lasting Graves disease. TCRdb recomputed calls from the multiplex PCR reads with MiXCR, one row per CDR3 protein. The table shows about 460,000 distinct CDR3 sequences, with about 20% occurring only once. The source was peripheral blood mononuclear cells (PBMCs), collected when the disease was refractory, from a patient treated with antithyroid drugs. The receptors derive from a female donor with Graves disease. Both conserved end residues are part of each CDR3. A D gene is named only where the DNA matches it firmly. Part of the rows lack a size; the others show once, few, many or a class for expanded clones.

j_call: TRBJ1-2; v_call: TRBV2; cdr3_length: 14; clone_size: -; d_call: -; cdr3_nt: TGTGCCAGCACGGCAGGGTTGATAGGCTATGGCTACACCTTC; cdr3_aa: CASTAGLIGYGYTF
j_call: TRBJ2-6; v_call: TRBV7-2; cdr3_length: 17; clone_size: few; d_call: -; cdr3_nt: TGTGCCAGCAGCTTAGCGTCCCCCAGCTCTGGGGCCAACGTCCTGACTTTC; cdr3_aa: CASSLASPSSGANVLTF
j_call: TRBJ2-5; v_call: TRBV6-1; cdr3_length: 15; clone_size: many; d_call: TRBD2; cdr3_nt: TGTGCCAGCAGCTCCAGACTAGCGGGGCTGGAGACCCAGTACTTC; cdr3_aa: CASSSRLAGLETQYF
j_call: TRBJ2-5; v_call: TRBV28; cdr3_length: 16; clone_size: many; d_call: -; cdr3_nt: TGTGCCAGCAGTTCTCAACTCCGGGGGCCCCAAGAGACCCAGTACTTC; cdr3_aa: CASSSQLRGPQETQYF
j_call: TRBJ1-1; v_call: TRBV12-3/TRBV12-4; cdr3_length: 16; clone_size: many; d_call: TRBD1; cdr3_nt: TGTGCCAGCAGTTTACGGATCGCGGGAGGGGGCCCTGAAGCTTTCTTT; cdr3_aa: CASSLRIAGGGPEAFF
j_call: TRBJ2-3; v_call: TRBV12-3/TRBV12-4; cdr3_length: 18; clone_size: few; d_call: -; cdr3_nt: TGTGCCAGCAGTTTAGCTAGAACTAGCAGAACTGTATTGGATACGCAGTATTTT; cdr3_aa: CASSLARTSRTVLDTQYF
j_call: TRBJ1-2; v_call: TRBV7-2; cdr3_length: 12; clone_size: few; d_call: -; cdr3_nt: TGTGCCAGCAGCTTAGGGGGGTCTAGGGCGATCTTC; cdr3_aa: CASSLGGSRAIF
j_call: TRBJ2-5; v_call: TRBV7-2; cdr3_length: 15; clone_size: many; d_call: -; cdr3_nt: TGTGCCAGCAGCTCCGCTCAGGGAGTGTGGGAGACCCAGTACTTC; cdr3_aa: CASSSAQGVWETQYF
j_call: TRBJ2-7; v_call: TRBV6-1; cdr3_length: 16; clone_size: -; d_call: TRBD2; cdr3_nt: TGTGCCAGCAAATTTAGACTAGCGGGATACGTCAACGAGCAGTGCTTC; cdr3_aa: CASKFRLAGYVNEQCF
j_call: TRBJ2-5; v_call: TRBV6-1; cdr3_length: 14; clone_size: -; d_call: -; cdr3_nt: TGTGCCAGCACTTCCCCGGGGGGCAGGGAGATCCAGTACTTC; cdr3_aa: CASTSPGGREIQYF
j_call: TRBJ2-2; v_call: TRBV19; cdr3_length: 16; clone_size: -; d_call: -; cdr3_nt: TGTGCCAGTAGTAGGGTCGGGGTTCGGGGCACCGGGGAGCTGTTTTTT; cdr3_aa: CASSRVGVRGTGELFF
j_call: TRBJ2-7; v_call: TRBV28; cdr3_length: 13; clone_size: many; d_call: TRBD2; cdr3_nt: TGTGCCAGCAGTTTACTAGCGGGAGGATGGCAGTACTTC; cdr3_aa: CASSLLAGGWQYF
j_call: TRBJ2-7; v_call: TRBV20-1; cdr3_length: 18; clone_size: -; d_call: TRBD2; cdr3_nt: TGCAGTGCTCAGAACAGGGGGCTAGCGGGGGGGAGAATTTACGAGCAGTACTTC; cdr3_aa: CSAQNRGLAGGRIYEQYF